Shown below are 22 T cell receptor beta chains from a single sample sequenced in a study of regulatory dendritic cells for organ transplantation. The method was immunoSEQ multiplex PCR; TCRdb's version includes in-frame clones alone and lacks a portion of them. Altogether 30,000 or so clones are present, under 90% being singletons, with the ten largest covering around 0.38%. Sequencing was performed on naive CD8+ T cells from blood. Subset of the sample: CD45RA+ naive T cells. The receptors derive from a human donor in good health.

V and J are TRBV29-1 and TRBJ2-7; 7 bases agree with TRBD1. CDR1 is SQVTM and CDR2 is ANQGSEA in the germline V gene. V lost 7 bases and J lost 4; bases outside the gene matches: 7. The CDR3 spans 12 residues. The CDR3 DNA reads TGCAGCGCATCAGGGGGATCGTACGAGCAGTACTTC. Its translation is CSASGGSYEQYF.

The V call is TRBV7-3, the J call TRBJ2-3, with a weak D call TRBD2 (6 bases). This CDR3 has 13 residues. V was pared by 1 base and J by 5 bases, with 7 bases between. CDR1 and CDR2 (germline): SGHTA, FQGTGA. CDR3 DNA: TGTGCCAGCAGCTTAATGCGGGAAGATACGCAGTATTTT. It translates to CASSLMREDTQYF.

Here the CDR3 DNA reads TGTGCCAGCAGCATCACGGAGGAGTACCAAGAGACCCAGTACTTC. Amino acids: CASSITEEYQETQYF. V usage is TRBV6-5 and J usage is TRBJ2-5, with TRBD2 as a possible D gene (5 bases). This CDR3 is 15 amino acids long. Trimming left V 6 bases short and J 0 bases short, with 14 bases between. Germline V CDR1 and CDR2: MNHEY, SVGAGI.

This chain connects TRBV4-3 to TRBJ1-2, with TRBD1 as a possible D gene (5 bases). V lost 0 bases and J lost 4, with 9 bases in between. The CDR3 runs 14 residues. In germline, CDR1 is LGHNA, CDR2 YSLEER. CDR3 DNA sequence: TGCGCCAGCAGCCAAGAAACAGGTTTCTATGGCTACACCTTC. Translation gives CASSQETGFYGYTF.

This chain connects TRBV11-2 to TRBJ2-7; D remains ambiguous. V was trimmed by 0 bases and J by 0 bases, leaving 12 bases between them. CDR1 and CDR2 (germline): SGHAT, FQNNGV. This CDR3 is built from 16 residues. This CDR3 reads CASSLEEAQSSYEQYF. Written as DNA, the CDR3 is TGTGCCAGCAGCTTAGAAGAGGCCCAGAGCTCCTACGAGCAGTACTTC.

The chain couples TRBV9 to TRBJ1-4; no definite D call. The CDR3 spans 16 residues. The germline V gene encodes CDR1 SGDLS and CDR2 YYNGEE. V lost 0 bases and J lost 0, with 9 bases in between. The CDR3 nucleotides read TGTGCCAGCAGCGTAGAGAACGGTGCAACTAATGAAAAACTGTTTTTT. Translation: CASSVENGATNEKLFF.

The V gene is TRBV27, the J gene TRBJ1-1; TRBD1 aligns across 8 bases. The CDR3 has 17 amino acids. In germline, CDR1 is MNHEY, CDR2 SMNVEV (reference sequence). Germline trimming cut 1 base from V and 1 base from J; bases unmatched to any gene: 8. The CDR3 region has the DNA TGTGCCAGCAGTTTATACGACAGGGGACTATCGAACACTGAAGCTTTCTTT. This codes for CASSLYDRGLSNTEAFF.

The rearrangement joins TRBV9 to TRBJ2-3; 7 bases map to TRBD1. The V segment lost 3 bases and the J segment 4 bases; nucleotides outside the gene matches: 8. The CDR3 sequence is 15 residues long. Germline lookup yields CDR1 SGDLS and CDR2 YYNGEE. The DNA of the CDR3 is TGTGCCAGCAGCGAGGTGACAGGGAAGTCAGATACGCAGTATTTT. Its protein is CASSEVTGKSDTQYF.

The genes are TRBV13 and TRBJ2-3; 7 nucleotides agree with TRBD2. There are 16 residues in the CDR3. The V and J ends lost 6 bases and 0 bases, in that order; junction bases with no gene match: 9. CDR1 is PRHDT, CDR2 FYEKMQ, per germline (reference sequence). This CDR3 is CASSPTGTTSTDTQYF. CDR3 DNA: TGTGCCAGCAGTCCCACCGGGACTACGAGCACAGATACGCAGTATTTT.

The chain is built from TRBV2 and TRBJ1-2; D remains ambiguous. The CDR3 runs 14 residues. Trimming shortened V by 3 bases and J by 7 bases, and 15 bases separated the two germline ends. Germline-derived CDR1 and CDR2 are SNHLY and FYNNEI. CDR3 residues: CASSERQGGGGYTF. As DNA, the CDR3 is TGTGCCAGCAGTGAGCGGCAAGGTGGTGGTGGCTACACCTTC.

The V call is TRBV5-6, the J call TRBJ2-5; D remains ambiguous. In germline, CDR1 is SGHDT, CDR2 YYEEEE. V dropped 0 bases and J dropped 2 bases, with 8 bases sitting between them. The CDR3 has 14 residues. The CDR3 DNA is TGTGCCAGCAGCTTGGGGCGGCCTCAAGAGACCCAGTACTTC. It codes for CASSLGRPQETQYF.

The CDR3 coding sequence is TGCGCCAGCAGCCAAGCCGGACAGGGGAACACCGGGGAGCTGTTTTTT. Encoded protein: CASSQAGQGNTGELFF. The chain links TRBV4-3 to TRBJ2-2, with 8 bases lining up with TRBD1. This CDR3 contains 16 residues. Trimming at V came to 1 base and at J to 1 base, leaving 2 bases not matched to a gene. Per germline, CDR1 LGHNA and CDR2 YSLEER.

This chain connects TRBV25-1 to TRBJ1-1; TRBD1 matches at 9 bases. This CDR3 spans 12 amino acids. V shed 6 bases and J 9 bases; nucleotides not matched to a gene: 5. Germline CDR1 is MGHDK and CDR2 is SYGVNS. For the CDR3, the DNA is TGTGCCAGCAGACCCGGGACAGGGAAAGCTTTCTTT. It encodes CASRPGTGKAFF.

The chain couples TRBV27 to TRBJ1-1, with D uncertain. The V end was cut by 0 bases, the J end by 4 bases, with 12 bases between. The CDR3 sequence is 15 residues long. The germline CDR1 and CDR2 sequences are MNHEY and SMNVEV (reference sequence). CDR3 DNA: TGTGCCAGCAGTTTATCGGTCGAGGGATTCACTGAAGCTTTCTTT. Protein: CASSLSVEGFTEAFF.

This clone has only a few counts. This sequence joins TRBV5-6 and TRBJ2-2, with TRBD2 matching over 9 bases. The CDR3 extends over 15 amino acids. V was clipped by 5 bases and J by 5 bases; unmatched bases: 7. Germline assignment: CDR1 SGHDT and CDR2 YYEEEE. This CDR3 is CASRPAGGRTGELFF. Here the CDR3 DNA reads TGTGCCAGCAGACCAGCGGGGGGCCGGACCGGGGAGCTGTTTTTT.

The chain has TRBV7-3 and TRBJ2-1; 7 bases agree with TRBD2. The length of the CDR3 is 16 residues. The germline gives CDR1 SGHTA, CDR2 FQGTGA. With 0 bases clipped from V and 3 bases from J, the junction kept 5 bases outside the gene matches. The CDR3 reads CASSLTGGSVYNEQFF. The CDR3 DNA sequence: TGTGCCAGCAGCTTAACGGGGGGGTCGGTCTACAATGAGCAGTTCTTC.

The rearrangement links TRBV5-1 to TRBJ2-3; 8 nucleotides line up with TRBD1. From germline, CDR1 is SGHRS and CDR2 YFSETQ. The length of the CDR3 is 15 residues. J was trimmed by 1 base and V by 4 bases; bases with no gene match: 5. The CDR3, as DNA: TGCGCCAGCAGCCAAACAGGGGGTGGCACAGATACGCAGTATTTT. Residues: CASSQTGGGTDTQYF.

The genes are TRBV9 and TRBJ1-4, with D unresolved. Per the germline V gene, CDR1 is SGDLS and CDR2 is YYNGEE. Trimming shortened V by 0 bases and J by 0 bases, and 6 bases separated the two germline ends. This CDR3 is built from 15 residues. The CDR3 is CASSVGRATNEKLFF. The CDR3 region has the DNA TGTGCCAGCAGCGTAGGTCGAGCAACTAATGAAAAACTGTTTTTT.

This chain connects TRBV6-6 to TRBJ1-1; D ambiguous. The germline gives CDR1 MNHNY, CDR2 SVGAGI (reference sequence). This CDR3 has 15 amino acids. The ends were cut back, 2 bases at V and 5 bases at J, with 15 bases in the middle. The CDR3 loop reads CASSYPRGGGTEAFF. In DNA form, the CDR3 reads TGTGCCAGCAGTTACCCCCGGGGAGGAGGTACTGAAGCTTTCTTT.

The V gene is TRBV11-1, the J gene TRBJ2-7; TRBD2 agrees at 8 bases. Germline V gene lookup returns CDR1 SGHAT and CDR2 FQDESV (reference sequence). The CDR3 runs to 14 residues. J was trimmed by 2 bases and V by 0 bases; bases with no gene match: 0. The DNA for the CDR3 is TGTGCCAGCAGCTTAGCGCGGGGGGCCTACGAGCAGTACTTC. It translates to CASSLARGAYEQYF.

The V gene is TRBV9, the J gene TRBJ2-7; TRBD2 aligns across 11 bases. The CDR3 is made up of 14 amino acids. Germline CDR1 and CDR2: SGDLS and YYNGEE. V lost 4 bases to trimming and J lost 8 bases; unmatched junction nucleotides: 8. Here the CDR3 DNA reads TGTGCCAGCAGCCCTCTAGCGGGGGGTGGACAGCAGTACTTC. It codes for CASSPLAGGGQQYF.

The V gene is TRBV5-1, the J gene TRBJ2-7, with unresolved D. The CDR3 runs to 14 residues. Trimming took off 4 bases at V and 2 bases at J, with 13 bases between the two ends. Germline V gene lookup returns CDR1 SGHRS and CDR2 YFSETQ. CDR3 sequence reads: CASSPQDYPYEQYF. In nucleotides, the CDR3 is TGCGCCAGCAGCCCTCAGGATTACCCCTACGAGCAGTACTTC.